Described below is a single TCR beta chain sequence and its context. Sequencing used immunoSEQ multiplex PCR; TCRdb keeps in-frame clones, though not all of them. The data contain 45,000 or so clones, roughly 90% of them singletons. V lost 3 bases, J lost 1 base, and 13 bases lay in between. This CDR3 region has 15 residues. Germline CDR1 SGHRS, CDR2 YFSETQ. This entry comes from a study of OX40 agonist ivuxolimab in advanced cancers. The specimen was CD4+ or CD8+ T cells sorted from blood, collected in a trial of the OX40 agonist ivuxolimab. The sequence derives from an adult with an advanced solid tumor such as melanoma, head and neck, liver or kidney cancer. J is TRBJ1-2 and V is TRBV5-1; D perhaps matches TRBD1 (5 bases). The CDR3 sequence: CASSSPRDGNYGYTF. CDR3 sequence (DNA): TGCGCCAGCAGCTCACCCCGGGACGGTAACTATGGCTACACCTTC.